The present T cell receptor beta chain was sequenced within a study of shared clonotypes between healthy human individuals. J gave up 5 bases and V 4 bases, and 5 bases lay outside the gene matches. The CDR3 loop spans 16 amino acids. CDR1 is MNHNS and CDR2 is SASEGT in the germline V gene. Deep level was the assay's run setting. In the authors' workflow: Because ImmunoSEQ provided only junction sequences with no quality scores, the filtering differed. Profiling relied on immunoSEQ multiplex PCR, and the TCRdb table lists in-frame clones only, not all of them. Clone size and V and J calls were adopted from that table, with D and trimming inferred from the DNA. This sample has approximately 350,000 clones; around 96% occur once, and the top ten carry about 0.32%. Donors included only healthy HIV-negative adults lacking recent acute infections or vaccinations.

This receptor was taken from a man aged 25 to 40 in good health. Sequencing used memory CD8+ T cells sorted from blood. The subset denotes: CD45RO+ cells pooled with CCR7-negative TemRA cells. The chain uses TRBV6-1 and TRBJ2-1; 13 bases match TRBD2. CDR3 coding DNA: TGTGCCAGCAGTGTACCAACTAGCGGGAGGGACAATGAGCAGTTCTTC. Its protein product is CASSVPTSGRDNEQFF.